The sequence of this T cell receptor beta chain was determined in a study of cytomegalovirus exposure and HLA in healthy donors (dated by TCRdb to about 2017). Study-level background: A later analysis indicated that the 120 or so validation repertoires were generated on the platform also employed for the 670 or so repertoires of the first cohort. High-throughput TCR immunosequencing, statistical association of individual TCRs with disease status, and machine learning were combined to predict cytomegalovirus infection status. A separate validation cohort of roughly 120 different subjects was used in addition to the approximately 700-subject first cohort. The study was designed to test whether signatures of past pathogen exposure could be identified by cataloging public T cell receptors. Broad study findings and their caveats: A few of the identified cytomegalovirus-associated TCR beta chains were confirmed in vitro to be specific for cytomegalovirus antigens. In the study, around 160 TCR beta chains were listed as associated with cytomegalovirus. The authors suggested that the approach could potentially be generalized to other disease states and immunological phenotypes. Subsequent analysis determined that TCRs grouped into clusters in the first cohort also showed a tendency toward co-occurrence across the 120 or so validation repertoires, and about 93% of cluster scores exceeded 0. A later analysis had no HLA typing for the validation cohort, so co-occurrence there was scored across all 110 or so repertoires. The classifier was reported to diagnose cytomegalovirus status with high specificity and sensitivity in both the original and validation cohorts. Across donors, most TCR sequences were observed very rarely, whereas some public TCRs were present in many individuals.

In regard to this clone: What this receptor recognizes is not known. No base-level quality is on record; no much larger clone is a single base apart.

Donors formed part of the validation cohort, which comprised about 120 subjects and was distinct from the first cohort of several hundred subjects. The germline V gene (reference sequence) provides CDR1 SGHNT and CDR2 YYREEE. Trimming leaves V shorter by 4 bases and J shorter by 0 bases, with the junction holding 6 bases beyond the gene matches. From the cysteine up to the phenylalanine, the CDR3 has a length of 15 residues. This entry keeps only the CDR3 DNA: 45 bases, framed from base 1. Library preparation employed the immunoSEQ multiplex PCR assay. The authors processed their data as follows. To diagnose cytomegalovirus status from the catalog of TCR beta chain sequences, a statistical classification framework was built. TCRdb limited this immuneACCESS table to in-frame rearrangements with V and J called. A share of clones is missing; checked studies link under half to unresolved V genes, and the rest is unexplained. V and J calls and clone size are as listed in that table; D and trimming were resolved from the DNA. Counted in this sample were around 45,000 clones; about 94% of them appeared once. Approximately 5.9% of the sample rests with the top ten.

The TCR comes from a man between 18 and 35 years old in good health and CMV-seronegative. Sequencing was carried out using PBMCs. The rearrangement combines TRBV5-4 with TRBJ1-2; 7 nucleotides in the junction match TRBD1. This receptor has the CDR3 CASSRDRVTNYGYTF. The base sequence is TGTGCCAGCAGCCGCGACAGGGTAACTAACTATGGCTACACCTTC.